Here is one T cell receptor beta chain with its context. The target antigen is unknown. Assay used: immunoSEQ multiplex PCR; TCRdb lists only in-frame clones, some missing. The sample has about 50,000 clones, approximately 83% seen once; the top ten hold less than 11%. The time point is: peripheral blood 6 weeks after treatment start. Diagnoses among patients were locally advanced or metastatic urothelial carcinoma. This sample was included in a study of PD-L1 blockade in urothelial cancer. Overall study context: Patients commenced atezolizumab at some point between 2014 and 2015, and it was given at 1,200 mg intravenously every 3 weeks. Of prior chemotherapy regimens, patients had received between 0 and 3. Findings of the study overall: Durable-benefit patients showed greater tumor-associated blood clone expansion at 3 weeks.

The sample in question was PBMCs, obtained around atezolizumab (anti-PD-L1) treatment. This receptor was obtained from a man in his fifties or sixties with urothelial cancer.

The CDR3 coding sequence is TGTGCCAGCAGCTTACGCCAGGGGAGTCAAGAGACCCAGTACTTC. It encodes CASSLRQGSQETQYF. The chain combines TRBV21-1 with TRBJ2-5; the D call of TRBD1 is as the table states it, not checked on the DNA. TRBV21-1 is labeled a pseudogene. CDR3 length equals 15 residues.